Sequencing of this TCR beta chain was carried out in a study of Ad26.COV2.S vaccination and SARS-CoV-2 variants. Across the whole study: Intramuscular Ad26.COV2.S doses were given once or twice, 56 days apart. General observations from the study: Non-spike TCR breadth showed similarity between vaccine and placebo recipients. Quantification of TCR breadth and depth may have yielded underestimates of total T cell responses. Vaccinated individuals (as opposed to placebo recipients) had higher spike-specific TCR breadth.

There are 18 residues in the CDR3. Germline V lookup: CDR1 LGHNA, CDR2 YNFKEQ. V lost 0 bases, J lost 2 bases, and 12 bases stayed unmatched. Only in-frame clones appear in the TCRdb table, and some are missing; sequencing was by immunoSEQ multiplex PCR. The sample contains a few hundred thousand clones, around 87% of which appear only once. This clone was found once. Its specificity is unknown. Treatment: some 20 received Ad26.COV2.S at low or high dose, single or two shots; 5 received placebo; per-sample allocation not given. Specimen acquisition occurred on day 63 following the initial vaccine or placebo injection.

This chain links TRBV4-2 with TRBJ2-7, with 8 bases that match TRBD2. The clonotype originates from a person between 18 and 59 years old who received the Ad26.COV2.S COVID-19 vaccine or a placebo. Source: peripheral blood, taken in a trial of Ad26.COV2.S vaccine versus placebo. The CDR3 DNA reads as TGTGCCAGCAGCCAAGATTTGCCCACGGCGGGGGGCGCCTACGAGCAGTACTTC. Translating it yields CASSQDLPTAGGAYEQYF.